A single sample is the source of the 10 T cell receptor beta chains below, sequenced in a study of blood T cell dynamics during melanoma immunotherapy. Time point meaning: pre-treatment baseline. Only in-frame clones appear in the TCRdb table, and some are missing; sequencing was by immunoSEQ multiplex PCR. The sample lists approximately 9,800 clones; more than 85% were seen once. The sequences come from blood, collected from a patient treated with checkpoint blockade. The origin of the receptors is a human donor with melanoma.

The V gene is TRBV30, the J gene TRBJ1-6, with D hard to call. The CDR3 consists of 10 residues. V was pared by 5 bases and J by 9 bases, with 5 bases between. CDR1 GTSNPN and CDR2 SVGIG come from the germline V gene (reference sequence). CDR3 amino acids: CAWGGSPLHF. In DNA, the CDR3 is TGTGCCTGGGGAGGTTCACCCCTCCACTTT.

This chain connects TRBV5-1 to TRBJ2-3, with TRBD2 identical over 10 bases. CDR1 SGHRS and CDR2 YFSETQ come from the germline V gene. The CDR3 is 18 amino acids. Trimming at V came to 2 bases and at J to 4 bases, leaving 13 bases not matched to a gene. CDR3 loop: CASSFGPSGSTRADTQYF. CDR3 DNA sequence: TGCGCCAGCAGCTTTGGGCCTAGCGGGAGTACTCGGGCAGATACGCAGTATTTT. Based on the CDR3 plus reference TRBV5-1 and TRBJ2-3, the full variable domain is KAGVTQTPRYLIKTRGQQVTLSCSPISGHRSVSWYQQTPGQGLQFLFEYFSETQRNKGNFPGRFSGRQFSNSRSEMNVSTLELGDSALYLCASSFGPSGSTRADTQYFGPGTRLTVL.

V and J are TRBV5-4 and TRBJ2-1, with TRBD2 matching 7 bases. This CDR3 has 16 residues. The germline V gene encodes CDR1 SGHNT and CDR2 YYREEE (reference sequence). V was clipped by 3 bases and J by 7 bases; unmatched bases: 13. The CDR3: CASSSLRSGTGNEQFF. For the CDR3, the DNA is TGTGCCAGCAGCTCGCTCCGAAGCGGGACGGGGAATGAGCAGTTCTTC.

J is TRBJ2-7 and V is TRBV5-1; 7 positions agree with TRBD1. The germline V gene has CDR1 SGHRS and CDR2 YFSETQ. This CDR3 contains 14 residues. V lost 2 bases to trimming and J lost 5 bases; unmatched junction nucleotides: 7. DNA of the CDR3: TGCGCCAGCAGCTTCCGGGACAGCCTCCACGAGCAGTACTTC. Its protein product is CASSFRDSLHEQYF.

Only one count was recorded for this clone. The rearrangement links TRBV29-1 to TRBJ2-7; 7 bases are a match to TRBD1. V shed 8 bases and J 6 bases; nucleotides not matched to a gene: 7. CDR1 and CDR2 (germline): SQVTM, ANQGSEA. The CDR3 is made up of 11 amino acids. The CDR3 DNA is TGCAGCCTGAAGACAGGGTCCGAGCAGTACTTC. This translates into CSLKTGSEQYF.

The chain carries TRBV6-5 and TRBJ2-1, with TRBD2 matching over 8 bases. Germline lookup yields CDR1 MNHEY and CDR2 SVGAGI. V shed 3 bases, J shed 9 bases, and the junction held 7 bases outside the gene matches. CDR3 length equals 14 residues. CDR3 amino acids: CASSYLSGGREQFF. For the CDR3, the DNA is TGTGCCAGCAGTTATCTTTCGGGGGGGCGTGAGCAGTTCTTC.

The chain employs TRBV29-1 and TRBJ1-1, with 7 bases matching TRBD1. The CDR3 extends over 12 amino acids. Germline loops: CDR1 SQVTM, CDR2 ANQGSEA. Losses at the gene ends were 7 bases for V and 2 bases for J; bases not matched to a gene: 4. CDR3 nucleotides: TGCAGCGCCCACAGGGGAAACACTGAAGCTTTCTTT. This encodes CSAHRGNTEAFF.

This chain joins TRBV25-1 and TRBJ1-4, with D tentatively TRBD1 (5 bases). Germline V lookup: CDR1 MGHDK, CDR2 SYGVNS. Trimming took 7 bases from V and 4 from J, leaving 10 bases between them. The CDR3 spans 13 residues. CDR3 coding DNA: TGTGCCAGCAAGGACATAAATAATGAAAAACTGTTTTTT. This encodes CASKDINNEKLFF.

The chain is built from TRBV18 and TRBJ2-3; a weak D match, TRBD2 (6 bases). V lost 3 bases and J lost 4, with 8 bases in between. The CDR3 runs to 13 residues. Germline V gives CDR1 KGHSH, CDR2 LQKENI. CDR3 amino acids: CASSPTSPDTQYF. The CDR3 nucleotides read TGTGCCAGCTCACCGACTAGTCCAGATACGCAGTATTTT.

The rearrangement links TRBV6-1 to TRBJ2-3; D may be TRBD2 (5 bases). This CDR3 is 16 amino acids long. In germline, CDR1 is MNHNS, CDR2 SASEGT. Trimming shortened V by 3 bases and J by 4 bases, and 17 bases separated the two germline ends. CDR3 sequence (DNA): TGTGCCAGCAGTGACCCCACATATAGCGATTCAGATACGCAGTATTTT. Protein product: CASSDPTYSDSDTQYF.